In this sample, the clone carrying this TCR beta chain turned up once. There are 15 residues in the CDR3. Germline CDR1 is MGHRA and CDR2 is YSYEKL. Trimming left V 1 base short and J 2 bases short, with 9 bases between. This sample is part of a study of blood T cell repertoires in COVID-19. Background on the study: Samples of COVID-19 (acute and convalescent) were obtained from the United States, Italy and Spain.

Everyone who took part was roughly 18 to 89 years old, and they came from about two dozen US areas. Here immunoSEQ multiplex PCR was the method, and the copy in TCRdb shows in-frame clones only, minus some. The sample yields roughly 430,000 clones, roughly 87% seen once. The sequence came from a woman aged 40 to 50 with acute COVID-19. Sample: PBMCs or T cells enriched from blood (not recorded which). This chain uses TRBV4-1 with TRBJ1-5; a possible D gene is TRBD1 (5 bases). The CDR3 region is CASSQGQGRNQPQHF. The CDR3 DNA sequence: TGCGCCAGCAGCCAAGGCCAGGGCCGCAATCAGCCCCAGCATTTT.